The sequence of this T cell receptor beta chain was determined in a study of blood T cell repertoires in COVID-19. Looking at the study overall: Donors in the United States, Italy and Spain gave samples during acute or convalescent COVID-19. T cells, B-cell-depleted T cells, or PBMCs provided the cDNA or gDNA that served as material.

The CDR3 contains 17 residues. V lost 4 bases, J lost 2 bases, and 20 bases lay in between. Germline V gene data show CDR1 as KGHSH and CDR2 as LQKENI. Original handling: Estimation of nucleated cell counts relied on the amplification of reference gene primers. The data were produced by immunoSEQ multiplex PCR, yet TCRdb's version contains in-frame clones alone and is incomplete. V and J calls and clone size follow that table, whereas D and trimming were derived from the DNA. The sample records about 250,000 clones, about 85% being singletons. This clone was observed once. The TCR sequence derives from a man in his late teens or twenties with active or convalescent COVID-19. This rearrangement joins TRBV18 to TRBJ1-1, with D perhaps TRBD1 (5 bases). The specimen sequenced was peripheral blood. CDR3 coding DNA: TGTGCCAGCTCACTCAAATCAGTGACAGCTGATAACACTGAAGCTTTCTTT. Translation: CASSLKSVTADNTEAFF.